This record concerns one T cell receptor (beta chain) sequence. The antigen remains undetermined. These data originate in a study of T cell responses to AZD1222 COVID-19 vaccine. Study-level results: Among vaccine-associated CD4 TCRs, coverage spanned spike, with dominance at 160-218 and 743-854.

The method was immunoSEQ multiplex PCR; TCRdb's version includes in-frame clones alone and lacks a portion of them. The data show approximately 82,000 clones, around 90% seen once. With V trimmed by 4 bases and J by 1 base, 16 bases remained unmatched. CDR1 is SGHVS, CDR2 FNYEAQ, per germline. CDR3 length equals 22 residues. The TCR originated in an adult who received the AZD1222 COVID-19 vaccine. V gene TRBV7-6 combines with J gene TRBJ2-6; 13 nucleotides line up with TRBD2. Sequencing used peripheral blood, obtained 28 days after the second AZD1222 dose. CDR3 DNA sequence: TGTGCCAGCAGCTCACATCGCTCGACTAGCGGGGGGCTTTATTCTGGGGCCAACGTCCTGACTTTC. It yields the protein CASSSHRSTSGGLYSGANVLTF.